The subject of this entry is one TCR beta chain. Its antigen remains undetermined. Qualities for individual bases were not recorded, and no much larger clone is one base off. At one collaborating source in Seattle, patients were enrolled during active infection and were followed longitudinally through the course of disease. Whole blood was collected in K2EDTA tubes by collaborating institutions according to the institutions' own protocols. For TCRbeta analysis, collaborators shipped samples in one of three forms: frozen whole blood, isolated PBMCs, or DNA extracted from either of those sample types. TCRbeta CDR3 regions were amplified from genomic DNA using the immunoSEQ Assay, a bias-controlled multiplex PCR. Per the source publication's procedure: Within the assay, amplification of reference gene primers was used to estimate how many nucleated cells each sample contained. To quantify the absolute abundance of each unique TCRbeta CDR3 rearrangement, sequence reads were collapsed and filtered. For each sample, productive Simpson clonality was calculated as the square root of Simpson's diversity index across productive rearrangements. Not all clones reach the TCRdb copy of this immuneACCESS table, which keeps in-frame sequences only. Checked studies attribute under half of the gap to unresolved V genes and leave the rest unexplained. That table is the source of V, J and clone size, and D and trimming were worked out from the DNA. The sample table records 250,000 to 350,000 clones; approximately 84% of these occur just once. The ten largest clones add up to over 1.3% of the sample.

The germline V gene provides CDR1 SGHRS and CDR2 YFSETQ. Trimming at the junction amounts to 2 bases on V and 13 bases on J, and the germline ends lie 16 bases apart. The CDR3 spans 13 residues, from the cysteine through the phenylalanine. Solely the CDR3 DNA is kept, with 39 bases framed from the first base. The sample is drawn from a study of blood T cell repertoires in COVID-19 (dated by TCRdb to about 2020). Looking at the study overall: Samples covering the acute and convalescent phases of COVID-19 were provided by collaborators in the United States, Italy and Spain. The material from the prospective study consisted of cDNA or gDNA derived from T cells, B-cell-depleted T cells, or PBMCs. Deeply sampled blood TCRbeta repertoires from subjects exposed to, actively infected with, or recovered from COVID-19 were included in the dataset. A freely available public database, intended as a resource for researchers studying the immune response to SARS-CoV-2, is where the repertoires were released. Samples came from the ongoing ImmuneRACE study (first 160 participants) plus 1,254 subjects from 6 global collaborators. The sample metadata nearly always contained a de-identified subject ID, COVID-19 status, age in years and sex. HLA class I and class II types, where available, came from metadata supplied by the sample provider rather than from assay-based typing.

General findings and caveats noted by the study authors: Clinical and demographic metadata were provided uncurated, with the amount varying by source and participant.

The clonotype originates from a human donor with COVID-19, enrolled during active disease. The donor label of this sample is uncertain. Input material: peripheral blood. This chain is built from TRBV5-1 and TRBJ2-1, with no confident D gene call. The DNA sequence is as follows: TGCGCCAGCAGCTTAGACGTCGCTGGAGCTCAGTTCTTC. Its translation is CASSLDVAGAQFF.